Listed below are T cell receptor beta chains from one sample, sequenced in a study of CD8+CD57+ T cells in acquired aplastic anemia. MiXCR, applied by TCRdb to the reads, yields one record per CDR3 protein. The sample consists of 450,000 to 550,000 distinct CDR3 sequences, roughly 34% of them appearing once. The specimen sequenced was sorted CD4+, CD8+, or CD8+CD57+ T cells (not recorded which) from PBMCs. The receptors here all came from a human donor with aplastic anemia. The CDR3 runs from the conserved cysteine through the conserved F or W. The order of the fields is J gene, V gene, CDR3 length, D gene, clone size, CDR3 DNA, CDR3 protein. The D gene is left open where the match is weak. Some rows have no size entry. The others give once, few or many, or a class for an expanded clone.

TRBJ1-6	TRBV5-6	14	-	-	TGTGCCAGCAGTCGGACCCTGGGGGATTCACCCCTCCACTTT	CASSRTLGDSPLHF
TRBJ1-1	TRBV15	15	TRBD1	-	TGTGCCACCAGCAGAGGGGACAGAGCAACTAATGAAGCTTTCTTT	CATSRGDRATNEAFF
TRBJ1-4	TRBV5-8	14	TRBD1	-	TGTGCCAGCAGCGTGGACAGGGGAGGTGAAAAACTGTTTTTT	CASSVDRGGEKLFF
TRBJ2-7	TRBV2	15	TRBD2	-	TGTGCCAGCAGTTGGACTAGCGGGGACTCCTACGAGCAGTACTTC	CASSWTSGDSYEQYF
TRBJ2-2	TRBV12-3/TRBV12-4	13	-	few	TGTGCCAGCAGTTTAGGGGACACCGGGGAGCTGTTTTTT	CASSLGDTGELFF
TRBJ1-2	TRBV4-2	14	TRBD1	many	TGTGCCAGCAGCCAAGAGGGGACAGGGCTTGGCTACACCTTC	CASSQEGTGLGYTF
TRBJ2-7	TRBV5-1	14	-	many	TGCGCCAGCAGCTTGGACGGAATGGGCTACGAGCAGTACTTC	CASSLDGMGYEQYF
TRBJ1-1	TRBV11-2	16	-	-	TGTGCCAGCAGCGTAAGGGCAGGGGCCACGAACACTGAAGCTTTCTTT	CASSVRAGATNTEAFF
TRBJ2-5	TRBV12-3/TRBV12-4	13	TRBD2	many	TGTGCCAGCAGCCGATATAGCGGGGAGACCCAGTACTTC	CASSRYSGETQYF
TRBJ1-1	TRBV5-1	16	-	-	TGCGCCAGCAGCTCCAAAGGGGGGGGACGGAGCACTGAAGCTTTCTTT	CASSSKGGGRSTEAFF
TRBJ2-7	TRBV7-2	13	TRBD2	many	TGTGCCAGCACTAGCGGGGGTTACTACGAGCAGTACTTC	CASTSGGYYEQYF
TRBJ2-3	TRBV29-1	12	TRBD1	-	TGCAGCGTTCGACAGGGAATGGATACGCAGTATTTT	CSVRQGMDTQYF
TRBJ2-7	TRBV6-1	11	-	few	TGTGCCACTGACACAGCCTACGAGCAGTACTTC	CATDTAYEQYF
TRBJ1-6	TRBV20-1	14	-	many	TGCAGTGCTAGAGGGACATTGTTCACTTCACCCCTCCACTTT	CSARGTLFTSPLHF
TRBJ2-6	TRBV7-8	17	-	few	TGTGCCAGCAGCTTAGTCCGTAGGATCTCTGGGGCCAACGTCCTGACTTTC	CASSLVRRISGANVLTF
TRBJ2-7	TRBV9	20	-	-	TGTGCCAGCCGCGTAGGAACCGCGACGGAGGGTTTGAGTCTGCCCTACGAGCAGTACTTC	CASRVGTATEGLSLPYEQYF
TRBJ1-2	TRBV29-1	13	TRBD1	few	TGCAGCCAAAACCGGGGACAGGGGGACGGCTACACCTTC	CSQNRGQGDGYTF
TRBJ2-7	TRBV13	14	TRBD1	-	TGTGCCAGCAGCTTTACAGGGGGTCCGGACGAGCAGTACTTC	CASSFTGGPDEQYF
TRBJ1-5	TRBV6-1	17	-	few	TGTGCCAGCAGTGAAATCGGGGGGCAGGGGAGCAATCAGCCCCAGCATTTT	CASSEIGGQGSNQPQHF
TRBJ2-5	TRBV19	13	-	many	TGTGCCAGTCAACGTGCCGTGCAAGAGACCCAGTACTTC	CASQRAVQETQYF
TRBJ2-1	TRBV20-1	14	-	-	TGCAGTGCTTTGCGCGTGAGCCCCTACAATGAGCAGTTCTTC	CSALRVSPYNEQFF
TRBJ2-1	TRBV14	14	TRBD2	-	TGTGCCAGCAGCCAAGGACTAGCCTCCGGTGAGCAGTTCTTC	CASSQGLASGEQFF
TRBJ1-1	TRBV20-1	14	-	few	TGCAGTGCTAGGGCTCCAGGGGTGAACACTGAAGCTTTCTTT	CSARAPGVNTEAFF
TRBJ2-7	TRBV2	13	-	many	TGTGCCAGCAGTGAACGTAGCGGCTACGAGCAGTACTTC	CASSERSGYEQYF
TRBJ1-2	TRBV30	14	-	-	TGTGCCTGGAGTGTACGGGTAGGGCGGATCGGCTACACCTTC	CAWSVRVGRIGYTF
TRBJ2-1	TRBV14	15	-	-	TGTGCCAGCAGCCGGAACAGGGCAGTAGCCAATGAGCAGTCCTTC	CASSRNRAVANEQSF
TRBJ1-2	TRBV25-1	12	-	-	TGTGCCAGCAGTGACAGGGCAAGCGGCTACACCTTC	CASSDRASGYTF
TRBJ2-3	TRBV11-2	15	-	-	TGTGCCAGCGCCCGACGGTCCACACACACAGATACGCAGTATTTT	CASARRSTHTDTQYF
TRBJ1-2	TRBV7-9	13	-	-	TGTGCCAGCAGCGGGGTCTCTAACTATGGCTACACCTTC	CASSGVSNYGYTF
TRBJ2-3	TRBV10-3	17	TRBD2	many	TGTGCCATCAGTGAGAGCGGGAGCACCAGTGTCAAAGATACGCAGTATTTT	CAISESGSTSVKDTQYF
TRBJ1-2	TRBV7-9	12	-	many	TGTGCCAGCAGTACAGACGCGTATGGCTACACCTTC	CASSTDAYGYTF
TRBJ2-1	TRBV10-1	14	TRBD1	many	TGCGCCAGCAGCCTGACAGGGAGAAGCAATGAGCAGTTCTTC	CASSLTGRSNEQFF
TRBJ2-3	TRBV20-1	13	TRBD1	-	TGCATGGGGGGACAGGGAGGAACAGATACGCAGTATTTT	CMGGQGGTDTQYF
TRBJ2-7	TRBV2	13	TRBD1	many	TGTGCCAGTACCGGGACAGAACACTACGAGCAGTACTTC	CASTGTEHYEQYF
TRBJ1-5	TRBV24-1	16	TRBD1	few	TGTGCCAGCCGCTCTACCGGGACAGGGGACAATCAGCCCCAGCATTTT	CASRSTGTGDNQPQHF
TRBJ1-5	TRBV7-8	15	TRBD1	-	TGTGCCAGCAGCTTAGAGGGACAGGGAAATCGGCCCCAGCATTTT	CASSLEGQGNRPQHF
TRBJ1-1	TRBV2	14	-	few	TGTGCCAGCAGCTTAACAGGGTTTGACACTGAAGCTTTCTTT	CASSLTGFDTEAFF
TRBJ1-3	TRBV10-1	15	-	many	TGCGCCAGCAGTGCTAAGGGACTCTCTGGAAACACCATATATTTT	CASSAKGLSGNTIYF
TRBJ1-4	TRBV7-2	14	-	-	TGTGCCAGCAGCCCAGTCGCAACTAATGAAAAACTGTTTTTT	CASSPVATNEKLFF
TRBJ2-7	TRBV30	14	-	-	TGTGCCTGGAGTGTACTCCAGTTGGAGGACGAGCAGTACTTC	CAWSVLQLEDEQYF
TRBJ2-1	TRBV25-1	14	TRBD2	-	TGTGCCAGCAGTGAAGTAGCGGGAGATGGCGAGCAGTTCTTC	CASSEVAGDGEQFF
TRBJ1-2	TRBV7-8	14	TRBD1	many	TGTGCCAGCAGCGAGGGACAGACTAACTATGGCTACACCTTC	CASSEGQTNYGYTF
TRBJ2-7	TRBV10-3	17	TRBD2	few	TGTGCCAGCAGTTACCTTCCGGGACTAGCGGGAGAGAACGAGCAGTACTTC	CASSYLPGLAGENEQYF
TRBJ1-1	TRBV12-3/TRBV12-4	15	-	many	TGTGCCAGCAGTTTTGAGCCGGGGATGAACACTGAAGCTTTCTTT	CASSFEPGMNTEAFF
TRBJ1-6	TRBV20-1	13	-	many	TGCAGTGCTAGTCCGGGACTTAATTCACCCCTCCACTTT	CSASPGLNSPLHF
TRBJ1-4	TRBV4-3	14	-	-	TGCGCCAGCAGCCAAGATGCGTCTCGGGGAAAACTGTTTTTT	CASSQDASRGKLFF
TRBJ2-7	TRBV20-1	12	-	-	TGCAGTGCCAGCAAACAGGGCCGGGAGCAGTACTTC	CSASKQGREQYF
TRBJ2-1	TRBV30	11	-	few	TGTGCCTGGAGTGTCGGCCATGAGCAGTTCTTC	CAWSVGHEQFF
TRBJ2-7	TRBV10-1	15	-	-	TGCGCCAGCAGTGATATCGGGACCGACATTTACGAGCAGTACTTC	CASSDIGTDIYEQYF
TRBJ2-2	TRBV29-1	12	-	many	TGCAGCGTCATGAAAGGAAACGGGGAGCTGTTTTTT	CSVMKGNGELFF
TRBJ1-2	TRBV25-1	15	-	-	TGTGCCAGCAGTTTAGTGCTGCCGGATTTATATGGCTACACCTTC	CASSLVLPDLYGYTF
TRBJ2-1	TRBV2	14	TRBD2	-	TGTGCCAGCAGGCGGACTAGCGGTCCCAATGAGCAGTTCTTC	CASRRTSGPNEQFF
TRBJ2-3	TRBV29-1	14	TRBD1	-	TGCAGCGTTGAGGGACAGGTGATCACAGATACGCAGTATTTT	CSVEGQVITDTQYF
TRBJ1-2	TRBV29-1	14	TRBD1	-	TGCAGCGTTATGGGACAGGGGGAGGGGGATGGCTACACCTTC	CSVMGQGEGDGYTF
TRBJ1-6	TRBV15	15	-	few	TGTGCCACCAGCAGTTCGTCGACCTGGACTTCACCCCTCCACTTT	CATSSSSTWTSPLHF